The 25 T cell receptor beta chains in this list originate from one sample, sequenced in a study of beta chain features in type 1 diabetes. Investigators reverse transcribed all isolated RNA, so they sequenced expressed TCRB transcripts. Clones were read by immunoSEQ multiplex PCR, and TCRdb kept only the in-frame ones, dropping some. This sample has over 150,000 clones; less than 15% occur once, and the top ten carry about 0.59%. The sample taken for sequencing was central memory CD4+ T cells from blood. These receptors came from a woman aged 18 to 35 in good health.

This clone turned up a few times. The chain combines TRBV6-1 with TRBJ2-7; TRBD1 aligns across 9 bases. The ends lost 6 bases at V and 0 bases at J; junction bases unmatched: 6. The CDR3 has 15 amino acids. CDR1 is MNHNS and CDR2 is SASEGT in the germline V gene. The CDR3 nucleotides read TGTGCCAGCAGGGGGGACAGGGTAAGCTCCTACGAGCAGTACTTC. It yields the protein CASRGDRVSSYEQYF.

The chain carries TRBV7-9 and TRBJ1-2, with TRBD1 matching over 8 bases. Germline loops: CDR1 SEHNR, CDR2 FQNEAQ (reference sequence). Losses at the gene ends were 1 base for V and 5 bases for J; bases not matched to a gene: 6. The CDR3 consists of 15 residues. CDR3 residues: CASSLDGQGGYGYTF. CDR3 bases: TGTGCCAGCAGCTTAGACGGACAGGGCGGGTATGGCTACACCTTC.

V gene TRBV27 combines with J gene TRBJ2-7; 10 bases line up with TRBD2. This CDR3 spans 15 amino acids. Germline assignment: CDR1 MNHEY and CDR2 SMNVEV (reference sequence). V gave up 6 bases and J gave up 3 bases; unmatched junction bases: 8. The chain's CDR3 is CASRPTSGAVYEQYF. The DNA for the CDR3 is TGTGCCAGCAGACCCACTAGCGGGGCTGTCTACGAGCAGTACTTC.

The chain employs TRBV7-9 and TRBJ2-5, with a weak D call TRBD2 (6 bases). The CDR3 loop spans 14 amino acids. V lost 5 bases, J lost 2 bases, and 12 bases lay in between. Germline V gene lookup returns CDR1 SEHNR and CDR2 FQNEAQ (reference sequence). CDR3 sequence (DNA): TGTGCCAGCAGCCCCTGGGGGAGGCAAGAGACCCAGTACTTC. This sequence encodes CASSPWGRQETQYF.

A note on this clone: The same CDR3 also results from other DNA sequences found in this sample. The CDR3 region is CASSLQQGYEQYF. CDR3 DNA sequence: TGCGCCAGCAGCCTCCAACAGGGTTACGAGCAGTACTTC. V is TRBV4-1 and J is TRBJ2-7; weak D call: TRBD1 (6 bases). From germline, CDR1 is MGHRA and CDR2 YSYEKL. Trimming left V 4 bases short and J 4 bases short, with 11 bases between. This CDR3 spans 13 amino acids.

The chain links TRBV19 to TRBJ1-1; TRBD1 aligns across 7 bases. Germline CDR1 is LNHDA and CDR2 is SQIVND (reference sequence). The CDR3 length is 16 residues. The V gene end was trimmed by 3 bases and the J gene end by 3 bases; junction bases not matched to a gene: 10. The CDR3 reads CASSILPNRGYTEAFF. DNA for the CDR3: TGTGCCAGTAGTATTCTCCCAAACAGGGGTTACACTGAAGCTTTCTTT. Full variable domain (rest looked up from reference TRBV19 and TRBJ1-1): DGGITQSPKYLFRKEGQNVTLSCEQNLNHDAMYWYRQDPGQGLRLIYYSQIVNDFQKGDIAEGYSVSREKKESFPLTVTSAQKNPTAFYLCASSILPNRGYTEAFFGQGTRLTVV.

This clone came up a few times. The chain carries TRBV29-1 and TRBJ1-2; no clear D gene. This CDR3 region has 14 residues. CDR1 is SQVTM and CDR2 is ANQGSEA in the germline V gene. Trimming pared 0 bases from V and 2 bases from J, leaving 10 bases between. The CDR3 here is CSVEDPRGNYGYTF. The CDR3 bases are TGCAGCGTTGAAGATCCGAGAGGGAACTATGGCTACACCTTC.

The chain links TRBV5-4 to TRBJ2-5, with D possibly being TRBD1 (6 bases). The CDR3 spans 14 residues. Trimming removed 6 bases from V and 4 bases from J, with 16 bases in between. Germline CDR1 and CDR2: SGHNT and YYREEE (reference sequence). The CDR3 DNA reads TGTGCCAGCACACCGGGACACGGACTAGAGACCCAGTACTTC. It encodes CASTPGHGLETQYF.

This clone has only a few counts. V usage is TRBV28 and J usage is TRBJ2-7; D ambiguous. V was shortened by 6 bases and J by 2 bases, with 5 bases between the two germline ends. The CDR3 is 11 amino acids. Germline CDR1 and CDR2: MDHEN and SYDVKM. CDR3 sequence: CASRVAYEQYF. The CDR3 region has the DNA TGTGCCAGCAGGGTAGCCTACGAGCAGTACTTC. The whole variable domain, filled in from reference TRBV28 and TRBJ2-7, reads DVKVTQSSRYLVKRTGEKVFLECVQDMDHENMFWYRQDPGLGLRLIYFSYDVKMKEKGDIPEGYSVSREKKERFSLILESASTNQTSMYLCASRVAYEQYFGPGTRLTVT.

This clone occurred a few times. The chain combines TRBV9 with TRBJ2-1, with 7 positions matching TRBD2. Germline-derived CDR1 and CDR2 are SGDLS and YYNGEE. Germline trimming cut 3 bases from V and 7 bases from J; bases unmatched to any gene: 13. This CDR3 has 16 residues. The CDR3 region is CASSARGGGSGNEQFF. CDR3 nucleotides: TGTGCCAGCAGCGCGAGGGGTGGCGGGAGTGGTAATGAGCAGTTCTTC. Full variable domain (rest looked up from reference TRBV9 and TRBJ2-1): DSGVTQTPKHLITATGQRVTLRCSPRSGDLSVYWYQQSLDQGLQFLIQYYNGEERAKGNILERFSAQQFPDLHSELNLSSLELGDSALYFCASSARGGGSGNEQFFGPGTRLTVL.

This clone was counted a few times. The rearrangement uses TRBV29-1 and TRBJ1-2, with TRBD1 identical over 9 bases. The ends lost 8 bases at V and 5 bases at J; junction bases unmatched: 12. This CDR3 spans 14 amino acids. CDR1 and CDR2 from the germline V gene are SQVTM and ANQGSEA. CDR3 amino acids: CSSAGTGRGYGYTF. The CDR3 DNA reads as TGCAGCTCCGCCGGGACAGGGAGGGGGTATGGCTACACCTTC.

A few counts support this clone. The V gene is TRBV11-3, the J gene TRBJ2-2, with 9 bases identical to TRBD2. The V gene's germline CDR1 is SGHNT and CDR2 YENEEA. The CDR3 has 15 amino acids. V was pared by 5 bases and J by 4 bases, with 5 bases of the junction left unmatched. CDR3 in DNA: TGTGCCAGCAGCGTTAGCGGGAGCCCCACCGGGGAGCTGTTTTTT. Amino acids: CASSVSGSPTGELFF.

The rearrangement joins TRBV6-5 to TRBJ1-2; perhaps TRBD1 as D (6 bases). Per the germline V gene, CDR1 is MNHEY and CDR2 is SVGAGI. Trimming stripped 2 bases from V and 7 bases from J, with 17 bases between. This CDR3 spans 15 amino acids. CDR3 loop: CASSYQPGQGSGYTF. CDR3 bases: TGTGCCAGCAGTTACCAGCCTGGGCAGGGGAGTGGCTACACCTTC.

J is TRBJ2-1 and V is TRBV27; the D gene is possibly TRBD1 (5 bases). The CDR3 covers 16 residues. CDR1 and CDR2 from the germline V gene are MNHEY and SMNVEV (reference sequence). Trimming stripped 6 bases from V and 5 bases from J, with 20 bases between. For the CDR3, the DNA is TGTGCCAGCAGCCCGAGGACATACGAAAACAACAATGAGCAGTTCTTC. It codes for CASSPRTYENNNEQFF.

There are a few counts of this clone. This chain joins TRBV11-2 and TRBJ2-1; maybe TRBD1 (5 bases). This CDR3 is built from 11 residues. CDR1 SGHAT and CDR2 FQNNGV come from the germline V gene. The ends were cut back, 4 bases at V and 8 bases at J, with 6 bases in the middle. The CDR3 sequence is CASSWGYEQFF. The CDR3 region has the DNA TGTGCCAGCAGCTGGGGCTATGAGCAGTTCTTC.

The chain has TRBV7-2 and TRBJ2-1; D perhaps matches TRBD2 (7 bases). CDR1 SGHTA and CDR2 FQGNSA come from the germline V gene. This CDR3 spans 16 amino acids. Trimming shortened V by 5 bases and J by 6 bases, and 20 bases separated the two germline ends. Here the CDR3 reads CASSPRAGGAGNEQFF. DNA for the CDR3: TGTGCCAGCAGCCCCCGGGCTGGGGGGGCGGGCAATGAGCAGTTCTTC.

The gene calls are TRBV28 and TRBJ1-2; D possibly corresponds to TRBD1 (6 bases). V was cut by 0 bases and J by 2 bases, with 10 bases left in between. The CDR3 length is 15 residues. Germline V CDR1 and CDR2: MDHEN, SYDVKM. The CDR3 DNA follows: TGTGCCAGCAGTTTATGGGAGACAGGAAACTATGGCTACACCTTC. As protein: CASSLWETGNYGYTF.

The chain joins TRBV9 to TRBJ2-1; 8 positions agree with TRBD2. The germline V gene has CDR1 SGDLS and CDR2 YYNGEE. The J segment lost 4 bases and the V segment lost 4 bases, leaving 10 bases of the junction unmatched. CDR3 length equals 16 residues. The CDR3 nucleotides are TGTGCCAGCAGCCCCTGGGGGGAGCGGGGGTACAATGAGCAGTTCTTC. Translation gives CASSPWGERGYNEQFF.

The sample holds a few counts of this clone. The V call is TRBV28, the J call TRBJ2-7; 9 positions match TRBD1. Losses at the gene ends were 6 bases for V and 3 bases for J; bases not matched to a gene: 9. Germline loops: CDR1 MDHEN, CDR2 SYDVKM. CDR3 size: 15 residues. The CDR3 DNA sequence: TGTGCCAGCAGCCCTTCCGGGACAGGGCTCTACGAGCAGTACTTC. It yields the protein CASSPSGTGLYEQYF.

There are a few counts of this clone. The V and J genes are TRBV7-2 and TRBJ1-5; 7 bases line up with TRBD1. Per the germline V gene, CDR1 is SGHTA and CDR2 is FQGNSA. The CDR3 length is 15 residues. V shed 5 bases and J 6 bases; nucleotides not matched to a gene: 10. CDR3 DNA: TGTGCCAGCAGCCCGAGACAGGGTACGGTTCAGCCCCAGCATTTT. Protein: CASSPRQGTVQPQHF.

The chain is built from TRBV18 and TRBJ2-1, with TRBD2 as a possible D gene (6 bases). V was shortened by 3 bases and J by 8 bases, with 11 bases between the two germline ends. The germline gives CDR1 KGHSH, CDR2 LQKENI. This CDR3 has 13 residues. This chain's CDR3 is CASSPGTDYEQFF. DNA for the CDR3: TGTGCCAGCTCACCCGGGACTGATTATGAGCAGTTCTTC.

The chain couples TRBV19 to TRBJ1-1; 7 nucleotides agree with TRBD1. The CDR3 is 13 amino acids. The trim removed 4 bases at V and 1 base at J, leaving 0 bases unmatched. Germline V gene lookup returns CDR1 LNHDA and CDR2 SQIVND (reference sequence). CDR3 region: CASSRTGNTEAFF. The CDR3 DNA is TGTGCCAGTAGTAGGACAGGGAACACTGAAGCTTTCTTT.

J is TRBJ1-1 and V is TRBV27; tentative D call: TRBD1 (5 bases). CDR1 is MNHEY, CDR2 SMNVEV, per germline (reference sequence). The CDR3 extends over 15 amino acids. The V gene lost 8 bases and the J gene lost 0 bases, with 16 bases spanning the gap. The CDR3 region has the DNA TGTGCCAGCGGTGGGCCGCGGGGGATGAACACTGAAGCTTTCTTT. This gives the protein CASGGPRGMNTEAFF.

This clone was seen only a few times. V and J are TRBV5-5 and TRBJ1-1; possibly TRBD1 for D (5 bases). Looked up from germline, CDR1 is SGHKS and CDR2 is YYEKEE (reference sequence). The CDR3 covers 13 residues. V was clipped by 2 bases and J by 4 bases, with 9 bases between them. The CDR3 sequence is CASSFQGSTEAFF. In DNA form, the CDR3 reads TGTGCCAGCAGCTTTCAGGGAAGCACTGAAGCTTTCTTT.

This clone occurred a few times. The rearrangement uses TRBV5-1 and TRBJ2-1, with 7 positions matching TRBD2. This CDR3 has 18 residues. The germline V gene has CDR1 SGHRS and CDR2 YFSETQ. V shed 5 bases, J shed 3 bases, and the junction held 17 bases outside the gene matches. The CDR3 is CASSLFAGGGTIYNEQFF. CDR3 nucleotides: TGCGCCAGCAGTTTGTTTGCGGGCGGGGGAACAATCTACAATGAGCAGTTCTTC.